Following are 30 T cell receptor beta chains from one sample sequenced in a study of patients and donors after allogeneic stem cell transplantation. TCRdb passed the RT-PCR reads through MiXCR, listing each CDR3 protein once. The sample shows around 240,000 distinct CDR3 sequences, 12% to 15% of them seen only once. The specimen was blood, either unsorted or a sorted T cell fraction (not recorded which). The receptors here all came from a human donor who was either an allogeneic HSCT recipient or a stem cell or donor lymphocyte infusion donor (not recorded which). It is not recorded whose cells these are; they may come from a transplant donor.

The chain joins TRBV9 to TRBJ2-7, with D tentatively TRBD1 (6 bases). Deletions cut 4 bases from V and 2 bases from J, with 13 bases between. Per the germline V gene, CDR1 is SGDLS and CDR2 is YYNGEE. The CDR3 spans 14 residues. CDR3 in DNA: TGTGCCAGCAGCCCCCCGGCAGGGGCCTACGAGCAGTACTTC. It codes for CASSPPAGAYEQYF.

This chain links TRBV4-1 with TRBJ2-7, with a tentative D call TRBD2 (5 bases). Per the germline V gene, CDR1 is MGHRA and CDR2 is YSYEKL. The CDR3 is 16 amino acids. Trimming stripped 4 bases from V and 0 bases from J, with 16 bases between. The CDR3 reads CASSPPRTSSSYEQYF. CDR3 nucleotides: TGCGCCAGCAGCCCGCCGAGGACTTCCAGCTCCTACGAGCAGTACTTC.

This clonotype was seen many times. This chain links TRBV4-3 with TRBJ2-1, with TRBD2 matching over 12 bases. V was pared by 1 base and J by 8 bases, with 6 bases of the junction left unmatched. The CDR3 extends over 16 amino acids. Germline V gene sequence: CDR1 LGHNA, CDR2 YSLEER. CDR3 DNA: TGCGCCAGCAGCCAAGGCGCTAGCGGGGGGGAGTATGAGCAGTTCTTC. Its protein is CASSQGASGGEYEQFF.

This chain uses TRBV12-3 or TRBV12-4 with TRBJ2-5; maybe TRBD2 (5 bases). The CDR3 runs 15 residues. Trimming pared 3 bases from V and 1 base from J, leaving 12 bases between. In DNA, the CDR3 is TGTGCCAGCAGTTTGTTTACGGGGAGCCAAGAGACCCAGTACTTC. Translated, it gives CASSLFTGSQETQYF.

V gene TRBV28 combines with J gene TRBJ2-4; D is uncertain. The CDR3 has 13 residues. With 2 bases removed from V and 11 bases from J, the gap between germline ends came to 13 bases. Germline V gives CDR1 MDHEN, CDR2 SYDVKM. The CDR3 reads CASSLSAEAFQYF. CDR3 sequence (DNA): TGTGCCAGCAGTTTAAGCGCTGAGGCATTTCAGTACTTC.

This clonotype turned up a few times. J is TRBJ1-3 and V is TRBV29-1; D gene ambiguous. This CDR3 is built from 14 residues. Germline V gives CDR1 SQVTM, CDR2 ANQGSEA. V was cut by 5 bases and J by 0 bases, with 11 bases left in between. The CDR3 spells CSVMAPISGNTIYF. As DNA, the CDR3 is TGCAGCGTTATGGCACCTATCTCTGGAAACACCATATATTTT.

The CDR3 DNA sequence: TGTGCCAGCAGTGATAGCGGGTGGGGCACAGATACGCAGTATTTT. Translation gives CASSDSGWGTDTQYF. J is TRBJ2-3 and V is TRBV6-1, with TRBD2 matching over 7 bases. V shed 3 bases and J 1 base; nucleotides not matched to a gene: 4. Germline assignment: CDR1 MNHNS and CDR2 SASEGT. The CDR3 runs to 15 residues.

The chain carries TRBV2 and TRBJ2-5; perhaps TRBD2 as D (6 bases). This CDR3 has 11 amino acids. Deletions cut 5 bases from V and 6 bases from J, with 7 bases between. CDR1 is SNHLY and CDR2 is FYNNEI in the germline V gene. CDR3 DNA sequence: TGTGCCAGCAGTACTAGCCAGACCCAGTACTTC. Translating gives CASSTSQTQYF. Variable domain in full (rest from reference TRBV2 and TRBJ2-5): EPEVTQTPSHQVTQMGQEVILRCVPISNHLYFYWYRQILGQKVEFLVSFYNNEISEKSEIFDDQFSVERPDGSNFTLKIRSTKLEDSAMYFCASSTSQTQYFGPGTRLLVL.

The chain couples TRBV12-3 or TRBV12-4 to TRBJ1-6; D call uncertain. The V end lost 5 bases, the J end lost 7 bases, and 12 bases lay between the germline ends. The CDR3 runs 14 residues. The CDR3 is CASSLVGTNSPLHF. Here the CDR3 DNA reads TGTGCCAGCAGTCTAGTGGGCACAAATTCACCCCTCCACTTT.

In the case of this clonotype: A read error is possible here, since a much larger clone lies one base away. The rearrangement uses TRBV9 and TRBJ2-3, with D perhaps being TRBD1 or TRBD2 (6 bases each). Trimming cost V 1 base and J 0 bases, with 9 bases left between them. The CDR3 totals 15 residues. From germline, CDR1 is SGDLS and CDR2 YYNGEE. The CDR3 DNA sequence: TGTGCCAGCAGCGTACTAGGGGGGAGCACAGATACGCAGTATTTT. This gives the protein CASSVLGGSTDTQYF.

This clonotype has a handful of counts. This sequence joins TRBV30 and TRBJ2-7; 10 bases are shared with TRBD2. Germline V gene lookup returns CDR1 GTSNPN and CDR2 SVGIG (reference sequence). This CDR3 comprises 14 residues. J lost 1 base, V lost 0 bases, and 0 bases had no gene match. CDR3 sequence reads: CAWSVSGGSYEQYF. CDR3 nucleotide sequence: TGTGCCTGGAGTGTTAGCGGGGGGTCCTACGAGCAGTACTTC.

The chain carries TRBV20-1 and TRBJ1-5; D possibly corresponds to TRBD1 (5 bases). Germline CDR1 is DFQATT and CDR2 is SNEGSKA (reference sequence). Trimming shortened V by 3 bases and J by 0 bases, and 12 bases separated the two germline ends. The CDR3 has 15 residues. CDR3 DNA sequence: TGCAGTGCTAGCCTCAGGGCCGGTAGCAATCAGCCCCAGCATTTT. Translation gives CSASLRAGSNQPQHF.

This clonotype was counted many times. The rearrangement joins TRBV4-1 to TRBJ2-3; no reliable D call. In germline, CDR1 is MGHRA, CDR2 YSYEKL. V lost 2 bases and J 3 bases, leaving 9 bases between the germline ends. The CDR3 has 14 residues. CDR3 sequence (DNA): TGCGCCAGCAGCCAAAATACTCCTACAGATACGCAGTATTTT. The encoded protein is CASSQNTPTDTQYF.

This clonotype appeared a few times. The chain joins TRBV9 to TRBJ2-2; 9 bases fit TRBD2. Germline loops: CDR1 SGDLS, CDR2 YYNGEE. Trimming cost V 1 base and J 6 bases; bases outside gene matches: 13. The CDR3 length is 18 residues. This chain's CDR3 is CASSVLGGRGANAGELFF. CDR3 coding DNA: TGTGCCAGCAGCGTACTCGGCGGGAGGGGAGCAAACGCCGGGGAGCTGTTTTTT.

This clonotype was seen more than once but under ten times. This chain uses TRBV19 with TRBJ1-5; D remains ambiguous. The CDR3 has 15 amino acids. Germline loops: CDR1 LNHDA, CDR2 SQIVND (reference sequence). V lost 5 bases and J 0 bases, leaving 11 bases between the germline ends. The CDR3 bases are TGTGCCAGTAGTGTGGACGGCTATAGCAATCAGCCCCAGCATTTT. Translation gives CASSVDGYSNQPQHF.

This clonotype was seen at least ten times. The chain combines TRBV5-4 with TRBJ2-1; 7 bases match TRBD1. Germline CDR1 and CDR2: SGHNT and YYREEE (reference sequence). The CDR3 is made up of 16 amino acids. The CDR3 DNA is TGTGGAGCAGGAAAGACAGGGAAGAGCTCCTACAATGAGCAGTTCTTC. Its translation is CGAGKTGKSSYNEQFF.

The genes are TRBV19 and TRBJ1-2, with no clear D. The CDR3 consists of 11 residues. Germline CDR1 is LNHDA and CDR2 is SQIVND (reference sequence). V was clipped by 3 bases and J by 4 bases, with 3 bases between them. CDR3 coding DNA: TGTGCCAGTAGTATTGCCTATGGCTACACCTTC. Residues: CASSIAYGYTF.

The gene calls are TRBV7-2 and TRBJ2-1; 15 bases match TRBD2. The CDR3 is made up of 16 amino acids. CDR1 is SGHTA, CDR2 FQGNSA, per germline. V lost 5 bases, J lost 11 bases, and 10 bases stayed unmatched. The CDR3 DNA reads TGTGCCAGCAGCCCGCCGGGACTAGCGGGAGGCCTTCAGCAGTTCTTC. Amino acid sequence: CASSPPGLAGGLQQFF.

The rearrangement joins TRBV3-1 to TRBJ2-1, with D possibly matching TRBD1 (5 bases). V lost 1 base to trimming and J lost 7 bases, with 5 bases between them. This CDR3 is 12 amino acids long. Germline loops: CDR1 LGHDT, CDR2 YNNKEL (reference sequence). The CDR3 region has the DNA TGTGCCAGCAGCCAAGCAGGGAATGAGCAGTTCTTC. This codes for CASSQAGNEQFF.

This clonotype was seen only a few times. The chain recombines TRBV7-9 with TRBJ1-4; 10 positions match TRBD1. The junction had 7 bases not matched to a gene; V was cut back by 4 bases and J by 8 bases. The CDR3 is made up of 15 amino acids. The germline CDR1 and CDR2 sequences are SEHNR and FQNEAQ (reference sequence). The CDR3 coding sequence is TGTGCCAGCAGCTCGGGACAGGGGATTAACGAAAAACTGTTTTTT. Protein product: CASSSGQGINEKLFF.

This chain links TRBV28 with TRBJ1-5; maybe TRBD1 (6 bases). Per the germline V gene, CDR1 is MDHEN and CDR2 is SYDVKM. Between the trimmed V and J ends, which lost 1 base and 4 bases, there was a span of 8 bases. This CDR3 has 14 amino acids. The CDR3 bases are TGTGCCAGCAGTTTATCAGGGGCGAATCAGCCCCAGCATTTT. It codes for CASSLSGANQPQHF.

The rearrangement joins TRBV20-1 to TRBJ1-5; 7 nucleotides line up with TRBD1. The germline V gene has CDR1 DFQATT and CDR2 SNEGSKA (reference sequence). The CDR3 totals 13 residues. Trimming took 6 bases from V and 5 from J; bases not matched to a gene: 7. As DNA, the CDR3 is TGCAGTGCCTCTGGACAGGTCGATCAGCCCCAGCATTTT. This codes for CSASGQVDQPQHF.

Many counts were recorded for this clonotype. The rearrangement links TRBV16 to TRBJ1-3; 8 nucleotides line up with TRBD1. The trim removed 7 bases at V and 2 bases at J, leaving 4 bases unmatched. CDR1 KGHSY and CDR2 FQNENV come from the germline V gene. This CDR3 has 14 amino acids. The CDR3 DNA reads as TGTGCCAGCAAACGGACAGGGCCTGGAAACACCATATATTTT. It translates to CASKRTGPGNTIYF.

This clonotype was recorded at least ten times. V is TRBV6-2 or TRBV6-3 and J is TRBJ2-2, with D possibly TRBD2 on 5 matching bases. V lost 2 bases to trimming and J lost 1 base, with 8 bases between them. In germline, CDR1 is MNHEY, CDR2 SVGEGT. The CDR3 loop spans 15 amino acids. The CDR3 nucleotides read TGTGCCAGCAGTTACAGCGGCCAGAACACCGGGGAGCTGTTTTTT. The encoded protein is CASSYSGQNTGELFF.

The genes are TRBV5-6 and TRBJ2-3; TRBD1 agrees at 8 bases. Germline CDR1 reads SGHDT; CDR2 reads YYEEEE. Trimming took 5 bases from V and 3 from J; bases not matched to a gene: 11. The CDR3 contains 16 residues. As DNA, the CDR3 is TGTGCCAGCAGTAACTATCAGGGGGCAGCGACAGATACGCAGTATTTT. It translates to CASSNYQGAATDTQYF.

Of note for this clonotype: The final CDR3 position lacks the conserved phenylalanine or tryptophan, pointing to a likely read error. This chain's CDR3 is CASSLVGQGGTGAFS. The CDR3 DNA follows: TGTGCCAGCAGCTTGGTCGGCCAAGGGGGGACGGGAGCTTTCTCT. This chain connects TRBV5-5 to TRBJ1-1; the D gene is possibly TRBD1 (6 bases). The germline V and J ends were trimmed by 0 bases and 10 bases, with 19 bases remaining between them. Per germline, CDR1 SGHKS and CDR2 YYEKEE (reference sequence). CDR3 size: 15 residues.

The sample holds many counts of this clonotype. The chain combines TRBV20-1 with TRBJ1-1, with D unclear. The V and J ends lost 1 base and 5 bases respectively, with 14 bases between them. CDR3 length equals 14 residues. The germline V gene encodes CDR1 DFQATT and CDR2 SNEGSKA (reference sequence). CDR3 DNA sequence: TGCAGTGCTAGAGGGGCCGGCCGGCGTACTGAAGCTTTCTTT. It codes for CSARGAGRRTEAFF.

This clonotype occurred many times. The chain uses TRBV11-2 and TRBJ2-1, with 14 bases identical to TRBD2. Germline CDR1 and CDR2: SGHAT and FQNNGV. The V gene end was trimmed by 5 bases and the J gene end by 1 base; junction bases not matched to a gene: 4. The CDR3 sequence is 17 residues long. The CDR3, as DNA: TGTGCCAGCAGCCCCGGGACTAGCGGGGGTTCCTACAATGAGCAGTTCTTC. As protein: CASSPGTSGGSYNEQFF.

Ten or more counts support this clonotype. V gene TRBV16 combines with J gene TRBJ1-1, with 7 bases identical to TRBD1. This CDR3 spans 15 amino acids. Trimming cost V 4 bases and J 6 bases; bases outside gene matches: 11. CDR1 is KGHSY, CDR2 FQNENV, per germline. CDR3 protein: CASSPGGGTRAEAFF. CDR3 sequence (DNA): TGTGCCAGCAGCCCAGGGGGGGGAACGAGGGCTGAAGCTTTCTTT.

In nucleotides, the CDR3 is TGTGCCAGCAGGCAGGCGGTAAATAATTCACCCCTCCACTTT. Its protein is CASRQAVNNSPLHF. The chain uses TRBV14 and TRBJ1-6; D remains unclear. The CDR3 contains 14 residues. CDR1 is SGHDN and CDR2 is FVKESK in the germline V gene. Deletions cut 6 bases from V and 5 bases from J, with 11 bases between.